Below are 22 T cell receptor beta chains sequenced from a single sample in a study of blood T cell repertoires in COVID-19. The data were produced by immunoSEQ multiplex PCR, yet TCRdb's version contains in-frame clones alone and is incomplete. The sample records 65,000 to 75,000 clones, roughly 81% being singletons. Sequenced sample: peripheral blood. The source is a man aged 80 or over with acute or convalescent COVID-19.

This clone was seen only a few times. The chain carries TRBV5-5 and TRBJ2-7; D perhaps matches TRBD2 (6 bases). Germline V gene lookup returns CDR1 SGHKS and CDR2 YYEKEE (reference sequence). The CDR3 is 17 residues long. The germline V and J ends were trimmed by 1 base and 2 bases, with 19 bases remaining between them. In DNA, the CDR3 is TGTGCCAGCAGCTTGAAGTTCTTTGGTTGGGAGGCCTACGAGCAGTACTTC. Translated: CASSLKFFGWEAYEQYF.

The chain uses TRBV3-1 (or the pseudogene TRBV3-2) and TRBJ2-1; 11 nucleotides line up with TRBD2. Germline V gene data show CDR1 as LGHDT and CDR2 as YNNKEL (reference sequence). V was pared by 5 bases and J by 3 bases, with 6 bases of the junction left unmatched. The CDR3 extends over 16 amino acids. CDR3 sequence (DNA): TGTGCCAGCAGCATCACTAGCGGGGGAGACTACAATGAGCAGTTCTTC. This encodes CASSITSGGDYNEQFF.

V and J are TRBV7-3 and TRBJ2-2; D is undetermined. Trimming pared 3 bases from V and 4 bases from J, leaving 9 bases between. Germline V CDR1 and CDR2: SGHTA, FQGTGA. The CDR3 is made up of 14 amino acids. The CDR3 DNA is TGTGCCAGCAGCTTGGTCGGGTTCACCGGGGAGCTGTTTTTT. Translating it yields CASSLVGFTGELFF.

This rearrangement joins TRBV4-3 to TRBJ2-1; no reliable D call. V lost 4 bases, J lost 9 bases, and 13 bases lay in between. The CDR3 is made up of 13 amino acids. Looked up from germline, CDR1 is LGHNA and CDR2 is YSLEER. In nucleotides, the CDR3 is TGCGCCAGCAGCCCGACCGCGTGGAGTGAGCAGTTCTTC. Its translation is CASSPTAWSEQFF.

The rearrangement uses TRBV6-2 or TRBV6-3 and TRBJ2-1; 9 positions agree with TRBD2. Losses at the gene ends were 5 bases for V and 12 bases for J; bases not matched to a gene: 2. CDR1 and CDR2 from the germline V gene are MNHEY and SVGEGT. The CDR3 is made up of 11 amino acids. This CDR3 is CASSLSGGQFF. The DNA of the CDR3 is TGTGCCAGCAGTCTTAGCGGGGGGCAGTTCTTC.

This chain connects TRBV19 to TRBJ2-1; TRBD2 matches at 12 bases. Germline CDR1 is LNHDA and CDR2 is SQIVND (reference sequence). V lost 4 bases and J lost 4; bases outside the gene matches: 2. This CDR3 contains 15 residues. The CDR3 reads CASSRLAGAYNEQFF. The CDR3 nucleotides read TGTGCCAGTAGTAGACTAGCGGGGGCGTACAATGAGCAGTTCTTC.

In nucleotides, the CDR3 is TGTGCCAGCAGCTTTTACAGAAACACTGAAGCTTTCTTT. Its protein product is CASSFYRNTEAFF. V gene TRBV7-2 combines with J gene TRBJ1-1; D gene unclear. This CDR3 contains 13 residues. The V and J ends lost 3 bases and 2 bases respectively, with 7 bases between them. Germline V gene data show CDR1 as SGHTA and CDR2 as FQGNSA.

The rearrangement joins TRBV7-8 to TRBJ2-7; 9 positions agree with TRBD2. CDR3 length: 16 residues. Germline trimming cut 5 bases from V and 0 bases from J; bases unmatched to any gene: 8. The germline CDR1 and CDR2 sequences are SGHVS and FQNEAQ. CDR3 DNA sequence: TGTGCCAGCAGCCCCCGACTAGCGGATAGCTCCTACGAGCAGTACTTC. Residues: CASSPRLADSSYEQYF.

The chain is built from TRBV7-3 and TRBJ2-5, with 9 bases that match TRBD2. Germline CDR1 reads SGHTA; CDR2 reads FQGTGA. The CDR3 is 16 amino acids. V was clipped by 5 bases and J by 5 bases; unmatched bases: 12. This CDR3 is CASSPQPTSGWETQYF. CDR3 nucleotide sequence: TGTGCCAGCAGCCCCCAACCGACTAGCGGATGGGAGACCCAGTACTTC.

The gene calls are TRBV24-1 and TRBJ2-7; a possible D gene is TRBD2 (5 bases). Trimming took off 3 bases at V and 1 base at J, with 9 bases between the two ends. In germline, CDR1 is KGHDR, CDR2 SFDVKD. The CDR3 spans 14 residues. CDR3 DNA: TGTGCCACCAGTGATGCCGGGAAATCCTACGAGCAGTACTTC. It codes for CATSDAGKSYEQYF.

DNA of the CDR3: TGTGCCAGTAGTATAGCAGGGACAAACTATGGCTACACCTTC. Amino acids: CASSIAGTNYGYTF. V usage is TRBV19 and J usage is TRBJ1-2, with D possibly matching TRBD1 (6 bases). V lost 1 base and J lost 2, with 8 bases in between. Germline V gene sequence: CDR1 LNHDA, CDR2 SQIVND (reference sequence). This CDR3 has 14 residues. Supplemented by reference TRBV19 and TRBJ1-2, the full variable domain reads DGGITQSPKYLFRKEGQNVTLSCEQNLNHDAMYWYRQDPGQGLRLIYYSQIVNDFQKGDIAEGYSVSREKKESFPLTVTSAQKNPTAFYLCASSIAGTNYGYTFGSGTRLTVV.

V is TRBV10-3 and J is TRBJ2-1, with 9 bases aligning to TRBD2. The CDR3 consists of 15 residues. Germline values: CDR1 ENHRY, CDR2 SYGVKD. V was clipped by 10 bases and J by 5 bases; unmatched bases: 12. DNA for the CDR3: TGTGCCACGGCGAGGGAGGGACTAGCTGACAATGAGCAGTTCTTC. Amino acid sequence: CATAREGLADNEQFF.

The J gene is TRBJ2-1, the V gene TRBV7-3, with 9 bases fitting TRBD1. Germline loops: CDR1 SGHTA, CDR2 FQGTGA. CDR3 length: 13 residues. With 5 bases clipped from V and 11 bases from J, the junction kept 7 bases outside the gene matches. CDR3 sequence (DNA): TGTGCCAGCAGCCCCGGGACAGGGAGGAAGCAGTTCTTC. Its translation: CASSPGTGRKQFF. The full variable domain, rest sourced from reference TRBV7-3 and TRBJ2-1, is GAGVSQTPSNKVTEKGKYVELRCDPISGHTALYWYRQSLGQGPEFLIYFQGTGAADDSGLPNDRFFAVRPEGSVSTLKIQRTERGDSAVYLCASSPGTGRKQFFGPGTRLTVL.

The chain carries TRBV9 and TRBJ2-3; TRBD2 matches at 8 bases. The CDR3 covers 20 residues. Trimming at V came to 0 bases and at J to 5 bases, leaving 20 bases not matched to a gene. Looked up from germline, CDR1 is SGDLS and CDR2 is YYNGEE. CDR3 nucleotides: TGTGCCAGCAGCGTAGTCTGGTCCGGGGGGGCGGCAGGTTTAGAAGATACGCAGTATTTT. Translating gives CASSVVWSGGAAGLEDTQYF. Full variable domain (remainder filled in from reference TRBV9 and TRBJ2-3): DSGVTQTPKHLITATGQRVTLRCSPRSGDLSVYWYQQSLDQGLQFLIQYYNGEERAKGNILERFSAQQFPDLHSELNLSSLELGDSALYFCASSVVWSGGAAGLEDTQYFGPGTRLTVL.

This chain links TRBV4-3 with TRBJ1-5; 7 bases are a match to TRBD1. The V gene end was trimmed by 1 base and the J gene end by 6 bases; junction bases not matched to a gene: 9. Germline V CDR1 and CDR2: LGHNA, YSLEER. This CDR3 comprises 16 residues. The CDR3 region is CASSQGPGQSAQPQHF. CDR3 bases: TGCGCCAGCAGCCAAGGCCCGGGACAGTCGGCTCAGCCCCAGCATTTT.

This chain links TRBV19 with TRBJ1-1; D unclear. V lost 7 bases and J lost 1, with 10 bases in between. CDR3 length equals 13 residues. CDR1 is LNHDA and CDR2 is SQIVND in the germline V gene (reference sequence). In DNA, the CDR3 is TGTGCCAGTACCCCCGCAGGGAACACTGAAGCTTTCTTT. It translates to CASTPAGNTEAFF.

The DNA for the CDR3 is TGTGCCACCAGTGACACTGACCATCTCGGGGTCACAGATACGCAGTATTTT. It yields the protein CATSDTDHLGVTDTQYF. The rearrangement links TRBV24-1 to TRBJ2-3; D perhaps matches TRBD2 (5 bases). Trimming stripped 4 bases from V and 2 bases from J, with 18 bases between. Germline loops: CDR1 KGHDR, CDR2 SFDVKD. CDR3 length: 17 amino acids.

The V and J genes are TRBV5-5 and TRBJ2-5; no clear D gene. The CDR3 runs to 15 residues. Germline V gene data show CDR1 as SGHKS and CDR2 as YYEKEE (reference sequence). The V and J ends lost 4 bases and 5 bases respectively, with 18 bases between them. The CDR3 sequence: CASSKIYGASETQYF. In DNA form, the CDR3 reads TGTGCCAGCAGCAAGATCTACGGAGCGAGTGAGACCCAGTACTTC.

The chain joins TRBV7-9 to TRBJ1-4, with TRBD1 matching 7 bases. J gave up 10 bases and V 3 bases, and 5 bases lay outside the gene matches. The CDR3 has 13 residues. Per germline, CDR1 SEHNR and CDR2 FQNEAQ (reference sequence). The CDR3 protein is CASSLRGRVKLFF. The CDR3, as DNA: TGTGCCAGCAGCTTGAGGGGGCGCGTAAAACTGTTTTTT.

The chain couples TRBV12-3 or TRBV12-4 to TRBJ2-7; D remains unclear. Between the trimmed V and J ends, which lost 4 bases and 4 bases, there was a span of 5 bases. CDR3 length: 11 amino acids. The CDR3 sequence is CASSSRYEQYF. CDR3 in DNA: TGTGCCAGCAGTTCCAGATACGAGCAGTACTTC.

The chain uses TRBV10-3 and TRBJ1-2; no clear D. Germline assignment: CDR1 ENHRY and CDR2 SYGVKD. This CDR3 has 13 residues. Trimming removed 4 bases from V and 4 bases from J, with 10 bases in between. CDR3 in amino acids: CAISVTDLYGYTF. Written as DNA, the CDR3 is TGTGCCATCAGTGTTACAGACCTCTATGGCTACACCTTC.

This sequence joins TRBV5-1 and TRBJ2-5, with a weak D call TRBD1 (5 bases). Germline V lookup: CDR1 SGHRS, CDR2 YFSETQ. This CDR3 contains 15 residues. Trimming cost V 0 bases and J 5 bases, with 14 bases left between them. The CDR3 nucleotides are TGCGCCAGCAGCTTGGAGTACTCTCCAGGGGAGACCCAGTACTTC. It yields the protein CASSLEYSPGETQYF.